These 32 T cell receptor beta chains were all obtained from the same sample, sequenced in a study of cytomegalovirus exposure and HLA in healthy donors. In the PCR, 60 Vbeta and 13 Jbeta primers were used. Generated by immunoSEQ multiplex PCR, the TCRdb table keeps only in-frame clones and is missing some. The data contain around 140,000 clones, around 73% of them singletons. Sequencing was carried out using PBMCs. The receptors were sampled from a female donor in good health and CMV-seronegative.

This chain joins TRBV4-1 and TRBJ2-1, with TRBD2 as a possible D gene (6 bases). The CDR3 loop spans 16 amino acids. The V end was cut by 0 bases, the J end by 4 bases, with 13 bases between. Germline V gene lookup returns CDR1 MGHRA and CDR2 YSYEKL. The CDR3 DNA is TGCGCCAGCAGCCAAGAGGAGACTAGGGCGTACAATGAGCAGTTCTTC. Translation: CASSQEETRAYNEQFF.

The chain combines TRBV19 with TRBJ2-2; TRBD2 agrees at 10 bases. CDR1 and CDR2 from the germline V gene are LNHDA and SQIVND (reference sequence). Losses at the gene ends were 8 bases for V and 1 base for J; bases not matched to a gene: 4. The length of the CDR3 is 15 residues. The CDR3 DNA follows: TGTGCCAGTCTAGCGGGAGTTTGGAACACCGGGGAGCTGTTTTTT. Amino acids: CASLAGVWNTGELFF.

This clone was seen only once. The chain combines TRBV18 with TRBJ2-1; 9 bases line up with TRBD2. CDR1 is KGHSH and CDR2 is LQKENI in the germline V gene. The CDR3 is made up of 16 amino acids. The ends lost 0 bases at V and 4 bases at J; junction bases unmatched: 4. The CDR3 sequence is CASSPPSGRGYNEQFF. The CDR3 DNA sequence: TGTGCCAGCTCACCACCTAGCGGGAGAGGGTACAATGAGCAGTTCTTC.

The chain joins TRBV4-1 to TRBJ1-2; D gene uncertain. Deletions cut 0 bases from V and 3 bases from J, with 11 bases between. The CDR3 extends over 15 amino acids. Germline V gene data show CDR1 as MGHRA and CDR2 as YSYEKL. The DNA of the CDR3 is TGCGCCAGCAGCCAAGAAGATCCGGGATACTATGGCTACACCTTC. Residues: CASSQEDPGYYGYTF.

The chain combines TRBV7-2 with TRBJ2-5, with D unclear. V was shortened by 1 base and J by 3 bases, with 12 bases between the two germline ends. Per germline, CDR1 SGHTA and CDR2 FQGNSA. There are 15 residues in the CDR3. The CDR3, as DNA: TGTGCCAGCAGCTTAGATTTTAACTCGAAAGAGACCCAGTACTTC. This encodes CASSLDFNSKETQYF.

The chain combines TRBV6-1 with TRBJ2-7, with no clear D. The V end was cut by 2 bases, the J end by 1 base, with 9 bases between. The germline CDR1 and CDR2 sequences are MNHNS and SASEGT. The CDR3 covers 14 residues. CDR3 coding DNA: TGTGCCAGCAGTGAAATTTCCAGTTCCTACGAGCAGTACTTC. Its protein is CASSEISSSYEQYF.

V is TRBV5-1 and J is TRBJ2-5; D might be TRBD1 (5 bases). Germline V gene data show CDR1 as SGHRS and CDR2 as YFSETQ. V shed 4 bases and J shed 5 bases, with 6 bases lying between them. This CDR3 contains 11 residues. CDR3 coding DNA: TGCGCCAGCAGCAACAGGGAGACCCAGTACTTC. Protein product: CASSNRETQYF.

In this sample, this clone turned up once. The chain uses TRBV9 and TRBJ2-7; D is perhaps TRBD2 (7 bases). Germline CDR1 SGDLS, CDR2 YYNGEE. V shed 4 bases and J shed 7 bases, with 24 bases lying between them. This CDR3 contains 16 residues. CDR3 protein: CASSSGGGGARTEQYF. CDR3 sequence (DNA): TGTGCCAGCAGCTCGGGAGGCGGGGGCGCGAGAACAGAGCAGTACTTC.

V usage is TRBV7-2 and J usage is TRBJ1-1, with D hard to call. The ends were cut back, 0 bases at V and 5 bases at J, with 7 bases in the middle. CDR3 length: 13 amino acids. From germline, CDR1 is SGHTA and CDR2 FQGNSA. The chain's CDR3 is CASSLALETEAFF. The CDR3 nucleotides are TGTGCCAGCAGCTTAGCGCTGGAGACTGAAGCTTTCTTT.

A few counts support this clone. The genes are TRBV27 and TRBJ2-7; maybe TRBD1 (6 bases). The CDR3 runs to 15 residues. Germline V gene sequence: CDR1 MNHEY, CDR2 SMNVEV (reference sequence). Trimming shortened V by 3 bases and J by 0 bases, and 12 bases separated the two germline ends. The CDR3 loop reads CASSFGRGYSYEQYF. The CDR3 bases are TGTGCCAGCAGTTTCGGCAGGGGTTACTCCTACGAGCAGTACTTC.

The V call is TRBV11-1, the J call TRBJ2-7; 11 nucleotides align to TRBD2. Germline loops: CDR1 SGHAT, CDR2 FQDESV (reference sequence). After removal of 3 bases from V and 9 bases from J, the junction contained 10 bases not matched to a gene. The length of the CDR3 is 15 residues. The CDR3 loop reads CASSFSSLAGEAQYF. CDR3 nucleotide sequence: TGTGCCAGCAGCTTCTCCTCACTAGCGGGAGAAGCGCAGTACTTC. Together with reference TRBV11-1 and TRBJ2-7, the CDR3 gives the full variable domain: EAEVAQSPRYKITEKSQAVAFWCDPISGHATLYWYRQILGQGPELLVQFQDESVVDDSQLPKDRFSAERLKGVDSTLKIQPAELGDSAMYLCASSFSSLAGEAQYFGPGTRLTVT.

J is TRBJ2-1 and V is TRBV18; 13 bases line up with TRBD2. Trimming at V came to 6 bases and at J to 5 bases, leaving 13 bases not matched to a gene. This CDR3 is built from 18 residues. Per the germline V gene, CDR1 is KGHSH and CDR2 is LQKENI. In nucleotides, the CDR3 is TGTGCCAGCTCTCCGCTTTCTGTACTAGCGGGAGGGGACAATGAGCAGTTCTTC. It is translated as CASSPLSVLAGGDNEQFF.

This chain uses TRBV7-2 with TRBJ2-7; 7 bases are a match to TRBD2. Trimming at V came to 1 base and at J to 0 bases, leaving 3 bases not matched to a gene. CDR1 and CDR2 from the germline V gene are SGHTA and FQGNSA. This CDR3 comprises 15 residues. CDR3 DNA sequence: TGTGCCAGCAGCTTAGGCGGGGGAAGCTCCTACGAGCAGTACTTC. The encoded protein is CASSLGGGSSYEQYF.

The sample holds a few counts of this clone. The chain carries TRBV27 and TRBJ2-3, with D possibly matching TRBD2 (7 bases). This CDR3 is built from 14 residues. V lost 4 bases, J lost 3 bases, and 11 bases lay in between. The V gene's germline CDR1 is MNHEY and CDR2 SMNVEV (reference sequence). CDR3 coding DNA: TGTGCCAGCAGTTCAAAGGGGGGGACAGATACGCAGTATTTT. Translation: CASSSKGGTDTQYF.

V gene TRBV30 combines with J gene TRBJ2-1, with 7 bases aligning to TRBD1. This CDR3 is 12 amino acids long. The ends lost 7 bases at V and 4 bases at J; junction bases unmatched: 4. Germline CDR1 GTSNPN, CDR2 SVGIG (reference sequence). The CDR3 nucleotides read TGTGCCTTGACAGGGTCATACAATGAGCAGTTCTTC. The encoded protein is CALTGSYNEQFF.

The V and J genes are TRBV5-1 and TRBJ2-1, with D possibly TRBD2 on 6 matching bases. V lost 0 bases to trimming and J lost 6 bases, with 13 bases between them. This CDR3 is 15 amino acids long. Germline V gene lookup returns CDR1 SGHRS and CDR2 YFSETQ. In nucleotides, the CDR3 is TGCGCCAGCAGCTTGGTTGTAGGGAGGAGCAATGAGCAGTTCTTC. It is translated as CASSLVVGRSNEQFF.

This rearrangement joins TRBV27 to TRBJ2-7, with TRBD1 matching 7 bases. In germline, CDR1 is MNHEY, CDR2 SMNVEV (reference sequence). The ends lost 4 bases at V and 5 bases at J; junction bases unmatched: 11. CDR3 length: 15 residues. DNA for the CDR3: TGTGCCAGCAGTTCCGGAAGTTGGACAGGTCACGAGCAGTACTTC. As protein: CASSSGSWTGHEQYF.

J is TRBJ2-7 and V is TRBV21-1; TRBD2, as called in the table, went unchecked against the DNA. TRBV21-1 is reported as a pseudogene. The CDR3 extends over 15 amino acids. CDR3 bases: TGTGCCAGCAGCAAAGGGAGGCAGGCTCCCTACGAGCAGTACTTC. Translation: CASSKGRQAPYEQYF.

This chain links TRBV5-6 with TRBJ1-1; 8 bases map to TRBD1. Trimming removed 4 bases from V and 5 bases from J; junction bases left unmatched: 7. CDR3 length equals 14 residues. Germline V gives CDR1 SGHDT, CDR2 YYEEEE. DNA of the CDR3: TGTGCCAGCAGCCTATGGACAGGGCGGACTGAAGCTTTCTTT. This gives the protein CASSLWTGRTEAFF.

The rearrangement uses TRBV20-1 and TRBJ2-3; D may be TRBD1 (5 bases). Trimming stripped 1 base from V and 10 bases from J, with 9 bases between. This CDR3 is built from 11 residues. Germline V CDR1 and CDR2: DFQATT, SNEGSKA (reference sequence). CDR3 bases: TGCAGTGCTAGAGGCCTCAGGGCGCAGTATTTT. As protein: CSARGLRAQYF.

The CDR3 sequence: CASSMGGGETYEQYF. CDR3 nucleotides: TGTGCCAGCAGCATGGGGGGAGGTGAAACCTACGAGCAGTACTTC. The rearrangement links TRBV7-8 to TRBJ2-7; weak D call: TRBD2 (6 bases). Per the germline V gene, CDR1 is SGHVS and CDR2 is FQNEAQ. The CDR3 is 15 amino acids. V dropped 5 bases and J dropped 2 bases, with 16 bases sitting between them.

The chain recombines TRBV30 with TRBJ2-3; TRBD2 is a possible D gene (6 bases). The V gene lost 5 bases and the J gene lost 5 bases, with 11 bases spanning the gap. Germline-derived CDR1 and CDR2 are GTSNPN and SVGIG (reference sequence). This CDR3 is built from 12 residues. CDR3 loop: CAWQGGGDTQYF. CDR3 nucleotide sequence: TGTGCCTGGCAGGGAGGAGGAGATACGCAGTATTTT. Combining the CDR3 with reference TRBV30 and TRBJ2-3 gives the whole variable domain SQTIHQWPATLVQPVGSPLSLECTVEGTSNPNLYWYRQAAGRGLQLLFYSVGIGQISSEVPQNLSASRPQDRQFILSSKKLLLSDSGFYLCAWQGGGDTQYFGPGTRLTVL.

This clone turned up a few times. The V gene is TRBV7-2, the J gene TRBJ2-5, with 8 positions matching TRBD1. This CDR3 contains 16 residues. Germline trimming cut 1 base from V and 1 base from J; bases unmatched to any gene: 5. CDR1 and CDR2 (germline): SGHTA, FQGNSA. For the CDR3, the DNA is TGTGCCAGCAGCTTAGAGGCAGGGGGCACCCAAGAGACCCAGTACTTC. Translation: CASSLEAGGTQETQYF.

The chain employs TRBV5-4 and TRBJ2-3, with 7 bases lining up with TRBD1. J was trimmed by 4 bases and V by 5 bases; bases with no gene match: 10. The CDR3 runs 15 residues. Germline V gene lookup returns CDR1 SGHNT and CDR2 YYREEE (reference sequence). CDR3 DNA: TGTGCCAGCAGGCACCGGTCGGACAGGTCAGATACGCAGTATTTT. It is translated as CASRHRSDRSDTQYF.

This clone occurred once. The V gene is TRBV27, the J gene TRBJ1-4, with 7 bases matching TRBD1. Germline assignment: CDR1 MNHEY and CDR2 SMNVEV (reference sequence). V lost 5 bases to trimming and J lost 7 bases; unmatched junction nucleotides: 7. The CDR3 runs to 14 residues. This chain's CDR3 is CASSPRQGREKLFF. The DNA for the CDR3 is TGTGCCAGCAGTCCCCGACAGGGCCGTGAAAAACTGTTTTTT.

The genes are TRBV7-2 and TRBJ2-7; the D gene is possibly TRBD1 (5 bases). Germline V gene sequence: CDR1 SGHTA, CDR2 FQGNSA. The ends were cut back, 1 base at V and 5 bases at J, with 18 bases in the middle. The CDR3 is 16 amino acids. DNA for the CDR3: TGTGCCAGCAGCTTAGAGGGCAGGGTGGTAAGGGACGAGCAGTACTTC. Its translation: CASSLEGRVVRDEQYF.

The chain is built from TRBV28 and TRBJ2-7; D unresolved. The germline V gene encodes CDR1 MDHEN and CDR2 SYDVKM. Trimming removed 7 bases from V and 3 bases from J, with 19 bases in between. This CDR3 spans 15 amino acids. The CDR3 bases are TGTGCCAGCACCCGAACCCCCGGTTCCTTCTACGAGCAGTACTTC. It is translated as CASTRTPGSFYEQYF.

This clone was detected only once. The V call is TRBV5-1, the J call TRBJ2-7, with 7 bases aligning to TRBD1. The J segment lost 7 bases and the V segment lost 4 bases, leaving 5 bases of the junction unmatched. The CDR3 consists of 12 residues. Germline values: CDR1 SGHRS, CDR2 YFSETQ. The CDR3 spells CASSKQGQEQYF. In nucleotides, the CDR3 is TGCGCCAGCAGCAAACAGGGGCAAGAGCAGTACTTC. Based on the CDR3 plus reference TRBV5-1 and TRBJ2-7, the full variable domain is KAGVTQTPRYLIKTRGQQVTLSCSPISGHRSVSWYQQTPGQGLQFLFEYFSETQRNKGNFPGRFSGRQFSNSRSEMNVSTLELGDSALYLCASSKQGQEQYFGPGTRLTVT.

The V gene is TRBV2, the J gene TRBJ1-2; 10 bases match TRBD1. This CDR3 is built from 15 residues. V shed 7 bases, J shed 6 bases, and the junction held 11 bases outside the gene matches. The germline V gene has CDR1 SNHLY and CDR2 FYNNEI. DNA for the CDR3: TGTGCCAGCACTCTTTTTTCCGGGACAGGGGATGGCTACACCTTC. It encodes CASTLFSGTGDGYTF.

V usage is TRBV25-1 and J usage is TRBJ1-1, with TRBD1 matching over 9 bases. Unmatched junction bases numbered 7, after V lost 7 bases and J lost 1 base. Germline CDR1 is MGHDK and CDR2 is SYGVNS. The CDR3 contains 15 residues. The CDR3 spells CASTPTDRGNTEAFF. The CDR3 nucleotides are TGTGCCAGCACTCCGACGGACAGGGGGAACACTGAAGCTTTCTTT. Full variable domain (missing parts from reference TRBV25-1 and TRBJ1-1): EADIYQTPRYLVIGTGKKITLECSQTMGHDKMYWYQQDPGMELHLIHYSYGVNSTEKGDLSSESTVSRIRTEHFPLTLESARPSHTSQYLCASTPTDRGNTEAFFGQGTRLTVV.

This chain links TRBV4-3 with TRBJ2-5; 8 nucleotides agree with TRBD1. The CDR3 has 16 residues. The germline V gene has CDR1 LGHNA and CDR2 YSLEER. The ends lost 0 bases at V and 4 bases at J; junction bases unmatched: 7. The CDR3 coding sequence is TGCGCCAGCAGCCAAGAATGGGCAGGGGGCGGAGAGACCCAGTACTTC. Its protein is CASSQEWAGGGETQYF.

The CDR3 sequence is CASSPDRGGYGYTF. Here the CDR3 DNA reads TGTGCCAGCAGCCCCGACAGGGGGGGCTATGGCTACACCTTC. This rearrangement joins TRBV7-2 to TRBJ1-2; TRBD1 matches 9 bases. Germline V gene data show CDR1 as SGHTA and CDR2 as FQGNSA. This CDR3 is built from 14 residues. The J segment lost 4 bases and the V segment lost 5 bases, leaving 5 bases of the junction unmatched.